Listed below are T cell receptor beta chains from one sample, sequenced in a study of blood T cells in healthy people across ages. From the 5' RACE reads, TCRdb called clonotypes with MiXCR, one entry per CDR3 protein. The sample consists of some 890,000 distinct CDR3 sequences, roughly 29% of them appearing once. The sample also formed part of further work on T cells of mothers and their children.

The sequencing input was blood. Source of these receptors: a woman in her forties in good health. CDR3s include the opening cysteine and the closing phenylalanine or tryptophan. D genes are given only for firm matches. Clone sizes are given selectively: once, few, many, or a class where the clone is expanded.

abundance: -; j_gene: TRBJ1-3; d_gene: -; v_gene: TRBV12-3/TRBV12-4; CDR3aa: CASSFTISGNTIYF; CDR3nt: TGTGCCAGCAGTTTCACCATCTCTGGAAACACCATATATTTT
abundance: -; j_gene: TRBJ2-1; d_gene: -; v_gene: TRBV24-1; CDR3aa: CATSDSPGRGRYNEQFF; CDR3nt: TGTGCCACCAGTGATTCCCCTGGCAGGGGTAGGTACAATGAGCAGTTCTTC
abundance: -; j_gene: TRBJ2-3; d_gene: TRBD1; v_gene: TRBV18; CDR3aa: CASSPRTGITDAQYF; CDR3nt: TGTGCCAGCTCACCACGGACAGGGATCACAGATGCGCAGTATTTT
abundance: -; j_gene: TRBJ1-2; d_gene: TRBD1; v_gene: TRBV28; CDR3aa: CASRDRGRNGYGYTF; CDR3nt: TGTGCCAGCAGGGACAGGGGGCGGAATGGCTATGGCTACACCTTC
abundance: -; j_gene: TRBJ2-1; d_gene: TRBD2; v_gene: TRBV6-2/TRBV6-3; CDR3aa: CASSYLAEGSYNEQFF; CDR3nt: TGTGCCAGCAGTTACCTAGCGGAAGGCTCCTACAATGAGCAGTTCTTC
abundance: many; j_gene: TRBJ2-5; d_gene: -; v_gene: TRBV7-8; CDR3aa: CASSLPTRLEEQYF; CDR3nt: TGTGCCAGCAGCTTACCTACCAGGTTGGAGGAGCAGTACTTC
abundance: many; j_gene: TRBJ2-7; d_gene: TRBD1; v_gene: TRBV29-1; CDR3aa: CSVVAPRGRGHHEQYF; CDR3nt: TGCAGCGTTGTGGCCCCAAGGGGCAGGGGGCATCACGAGCAGTACTTC
abundance: few; j_gene: TRBJ2-3; d_gene: -; v_gene: TRBV11-2; CDR3aa: CASSGEGAKMWAGTDTQYF; CDR3nt: TGTGCCAGCAGCGGGGAAGGGGCTAAGATGTGGGCAGGGACAGATACGCAGTATTTT
abundance: many; j_gene: TRBJ2-7; d_gene: TRBD2; v_gene: TRBV5-1; CDR3aa: CASSLSGMTAYEQYF; CDR3nt: TGCGCCAGCAGCTTAAGCGGGATGACTGCCTACGAGCAGTACTTC
abundance: many; j_gene: TRBJ2-3; d_gene: -; v_gene: TRBV5-4; CDR3aa: CASSYTDTQYF; CDR3nt: TGTGCCAGCAGCTACACAGATACGCAGTATTTT
abundance: few; j_gene: TRBJ2-1; d_gene: -; v_gene: TRBV20-1; CDR3aa: CSARPLPRFNEQFF; CDR3nt: TGCAGTGCTAGACCCCTCCCCCGTTTCAATGAGCAGTTCTTC
abundance: -; j_gene: TRBJ2-7; d_gene: -; v_gene: TRBV4-3; CDR3aa: CASSQIIEGSYEQYF; CDR3nt: TGCGCCAGCAGCCAGATTATAGAGGGGAGTTACGAGCAGTACTTC
abundance: many; j_gene: TRBJ1-1; d_gene: -; v_gene: TRBV27; CDR3aa: CASSYPGGEAFF; CDR3nt: TGTGCCAGCAGTTACCCGGGAGGAGAAGCTTTCTTT
abundance: few; j_gene: TRBJ1-5; d_gene: TRBD1; v_gene: TRBV19; CDR3aa: CASSPTRQGHSNQPQHF; CDR3nt: TGTGCCAGTAGCCCTACTCGACAGGGTCATAGCAATCAGCCCCAGCATTTT
abundance: -; j_gene: TRBJ2-2; d_gene: -; v_gene: TRBV14; CDR3aa: CASSQVIDIGELFF; CDR3nt: TGTGCCAGCAGCCAAGTGATTGACATCGGGGAGCTGTTTTTT
abundance: few; j_gene: TRBJ2-2; d_gene: -; v_gene: TRBV6-1; CDR3aa: CASNKAAPTRSTNTGELFF; CDR3nt: TGTGCCAGTAATAAGGCCGCCCCTACACGCAGCACGAACACCGGGGAGCTGTTTTTT
abundance: -; j_gene: TRBJ1-1; d_gene: TRBD1; v_gene: TRBV5-1; CDR3aa: CASSAEGRGLEAFF; CDR3nt: TGCGCCAGCAGCGCCGAGGGCAGGGGGCTGGAAGCTTTCTTT
abundance: many; j_gene: TRBJ1-2; d_gene: TRBD1; v_gene: TRBV5-1; CDR3aa: CASTSGGADYGYTF; CDR3nt: TGCGCCAGCACCTCAGGGGGCGCGGACTATGGCTACACCTTC
abundance: -; j_gene: TRBJ1-1; d_gene: -; v_gene: TRBV3-1; CDR3aa: CASSPTNTGRLRAFF; CDR3nt: TGTGCCAGCAGCCCAACTAATACAGGGCGTTTAAGAGCTTTCTTT
abundance: few; j_gene: TRBJ2-1; d_gene: -; v_gene: TRBV4-2; CDR3aa: CASSHGAGLSWLSEQFF; CDR3nt: TGTGCCAGCAGCCACGGCGCGGGACTTAGTTGGTTGTCGGAGCAGTTCTTC
abundance: -; j_gene: TRBJ2-7; d_gene: -; v_gene: TRBV28; CDR3aa: CAGSITGSEQYF; CDR3nt: TGTGCCGGCAGTATTACAGGTTCCGAGCAGTACTTC
abundance: few; j_gene: TRBJ2-7; d_gene: -; v_gene: TRBV6-5; CDR3aa: CASSYDSEQGVEPDEQYF; CDR3nt: TGTGCCAGCAGCTACGATTCCGAACAGGGAGTAGAACCGGACGAGCAGTACTTC
abundance: -; j_gene: TRBJ2-1; d_gene: -; v_gene: TRBV5-1; CDR3aa: CASSLRTDLFDEQFF; CDR3nt: TGCGCCAGCAGCTTGAGGACAGACCTTTTCGACGAGCAGTTCTTC
abundance: -; j_gene: TRBJ2-5; d_gene: -; v_gene: TRBV9; CDR3aa: CASNPTGFNEQYF; CDR3nt: TGTGCCAGCAACCCGACGGGGTTTAATGAGCAGTACTTC
abundance: many; j_gene: TRBJ2-7; d_gene: -; v_gene: TRBV7-2; CDR3aa: CASSPGGRLSHEQYF; CDR3nt: TGTGCCAGCAGCCCAGGGGGGAGGCTCTCCCACGAGCAGTACTTC
abundance: -; j_gene: TRBJ2-5; d_gene: -; v_gene: TRBV29-1; CDR3aa: CSALEGQETQYF; CDR3nt: TGCAGCGCCTTGGAGGGACAGGAGACCCAGTACTTC
abundance: -; j_gene: TRBJ2-3; d_gene: -; v_gene: TRBV7-8; CDR3aa: CASSFLRALDTQYF; CDR3nt: TGTGCCAGCAGCTTTTTACGGGCGCTTGATACGCAGTATTTT
abundance: -; j_gene: TRBJ2-7; d_gene: -; v_gene: TRBV21-1; CDR3aa: CASSKLTPRPYEQYF; CDR3nt: TGTGCCAGCAGCAAATTAACTCCTCGGCCCTACGAGCAGTACTTC